These T cell receptor beta chains were read from a single sample in a study of human T cells and chemical hapten exposure. MiXCR, applied by TCRdb to the RACE reads, yields one record per CDR3 protein. The profile shows under 450,000 distinct CDR3 sequences, under 6.5% of them singletons. Sequencing was performed on whole blood, taken in connection with sensitization to the hapten diphenylcyclopropenone (DPC). These receptors were taken from a young woman with alopecia areata. Some clones in this sample may be carry-over from other donors' samples. CDR3s include the opening cysteine and the closing phenylalanine or tryptophan. Each record gives: V gene, J gene, clone size, D gene, CDR3 DNA, CDR3 protein. D genes are given only for firm matches. Some rows have no size entry. The others give once, few or many, or a class for an expanded clone.

V: TRBV7-3; J: TRBJ2-5; size: -; D: TRBD1; DNA: TGTGCCAGCAGCTTAATTCGGGACAGCCCCCAAGAGACCCAGTACTTC; CDR3: CASSLIRDSPQETQYF
V: TRBV7-9; J: TRBJ2-3; size: -; D: -; DNA: TGTGCCAGCAGCTTGGACAGTTTTCTAGATACGCAGTATTTT; CDR3: CASSLDSFLDTQYF
V: TRBV2; J: TRBJ2-4; size: many; D: -; DNA: TGTGCCAGCGGGCTAGACCTAGCCAAAAACATTCAGTACTTC; CDR3: CASGLDLAKNIQYF
V: TRBV6-2/TRBV6-3; J: TRBJ1-5; size: -; D: -; DNA: TGTGCCAGCACGGGTTATATGGATCAGCCCCAGCATTTT; CDR3: CASTGYMDQPQHF
V: TRBV20-1; J: TRBJ1-2; size: few; D: -; DNA: TGCAGTGCCTATACTAACTATGGCTACACCTTC; CDR3: CSAYTNYGYTF
V: TRBV11-1; J: TRBJ2-4; size: -; D: -; DNA: TGTGCCAGCAGCTCTGCCCTAATAGCCAAAAACATTCAGTACTTC; CDR3: CASSSALIAKNIQYF
V: TRBV6-6; J: TRBJ2-1; size: many; D: TRBD2; DNA: TGTGCCAGCAGTCCCCAAGCGGGGGAGCAGTTCTTC; CDR3: CASSPQAGEQFF
V: TRBV6-5; J: TRBJ1-6; size: few; D: -; DNA: TGTGCCAGCAGTTACTCAATGTCCTTGGGACGGGCACCCCTCCACTTT; CDR3: CASSYSMSLGRAPLHF
V: TRBV5-4; J: TRBJ1-6; size: many; D: -; DNA: TGTGCCAGCAGCTCCCCCGGGAGTGCTTCACCCCTCCACTTT; CDR3: CASSSPGSASPLHF
V: TRBV11-2; J: TRBJ1-1; size: many; D: TRBD1; DNA: TGTGCCAGCAGCTTAGTAAGGGGACAGGACCCAATTGAAGCTTTCTTT; CDR3: CASSLVRGQDPIEAFF
V: TRBV18; J: TRBJ2-3; size: -; D: -; DNA: TGTGCCAGCTCACCCCGGGACAGCACAGATACGCAGTATTTT; CDR3: CASSPRDSTDTQYF
V: TRBV12-3/TRBV12-4; J: TRBJ2-3; size: few; D: -; DNA: TGTGCCAGCAGTTTAGGCGGGCCGGAGGGGAGCACAGATACGCAGTATTTT; CDR3: CASSLGGPEGSTDTQYF
V: TRBV9; J: TRBJ1-3; size: many; D: TRBD1; DNA: TGTGCCAGCAGCGCCGGACAGGGGACGGGAAACACCATATATTTT; CDR3: CASSAGQGTGNTIYF
V: TRBV5-1; J: TRBJ2-1; size: many; D: -; DNA: TGCGCCAGCAGCTTGGAAGGGCGTGAGCAGTTCTTC; CDR3: CASSLEGREQFF
V: TRBV2; J: TRBJ1-5; size: -; D: -; DNA: TGTGCCAGCATGGACGGAAATCAGCCCCAGCATTTT; CDR3: CASMDGNQPQHF
V: TRBV6-5; J: TRBJ1-2; size: many; D: TRBD1; DNA: TGTGCCAGCAGGGCAGGGGGTGGCTATGGCTACACCTTC; CDR3: CASRAGGGYGYTF
V: TRBV12-3/TRBV12-4; J: TRBJ1-2; size: few; D: -; DNA: TGTGCCAGCATGGGCGTCTACTATGGCTACACCTTC; CDR3: CASMGVYYGYTF
V: TRBV10-3; J: TRBJ2-3; size: -; D: -; DNA: TGTGCCATCAGTGAGTCGACTACGCAGTATTTT; CDR3: CAISESTTQYF
V: TRBV28; J: TRBJ2-1; size: many; D: -; DNA: TGTGCCAGCAGTTTCCTCGGCCCGCAATACAATGAGCAGTTCTTC; CDR3: CASSFLGPQYNEQFF
V: TRBV7-7; J: TRBJ1-5; size: few; D: -; DNA: TGTGCTCACTGTAAGGGCAATCAGCCCCAGCATTTT; CDR3: CAHCKGNQPQHF
V: TRBV5-4; J: TRBJ1-1; size: many; D: -; DNA: TGTGCCAGCAGCCTACAGATTCGGGACACTGAAGCTTTCTTT; CDR3: CASSLQIRDTEAFF
V: TRBV5-6; J: TRBJ1-2; size: -; D: TRBD1; DNA: TGTGCCAGCAGCTGGACAGGGCGCGGCTACACCTTC; CDR3: CASSWTGRGYTF